This T cell receptor beta chain was found in a study of CD8+ T cells in alopecia areata. Overall study context: Treated patients received severity scores based on the percentage of scalp area affected. Study results and limitations: Sequencing of scalp samples also includes resident alphabeta T cells from normal skin. Tofacitinib delivered significant drops in scalp clonality and in expanded CD8+ clones among the top 100. Compared with normal scalp, lesional scalp had higher clonality and more expanded CD8+ clones.

The treatment here: oral pan-JAK inhibitor, 5-10 mg twice daily. This clone was detected only once. Its target is not known. RNA, once extracted, was reverse transcribed into cDNA for use as the sequencing template. Using immunoSEQ multiplex PCR, the repertoire was profiled, and TCRdb retains in-frame clones only, with some absent. The table lists 140,000 to 150,000 clones, roughly 50% of them singletons, with approximately 15% in the top ten. CDR1 and CDR2 (germline): MGHRA, YSYEKL. V lost 3 bases, J lost 10 bases, and 7 bases stayed unmatched. The CDR3 sequence is 14 residues long. The chain has TRBV4-1 and TRBJ2-5; 11 nucleotides agree with TRBD1. The receptor comes from a human donor with alopecia areata. The starting material was CD8+ T cells sorted from blood, obtained at week 4, from a patient treated with tofacitinib. The CDR3, as DNA: TGCGCCAGCAGCCATCCCGGGACAGGGGGGCACCAGTACTTC. This translates into CASSHPGTGGHQYF.